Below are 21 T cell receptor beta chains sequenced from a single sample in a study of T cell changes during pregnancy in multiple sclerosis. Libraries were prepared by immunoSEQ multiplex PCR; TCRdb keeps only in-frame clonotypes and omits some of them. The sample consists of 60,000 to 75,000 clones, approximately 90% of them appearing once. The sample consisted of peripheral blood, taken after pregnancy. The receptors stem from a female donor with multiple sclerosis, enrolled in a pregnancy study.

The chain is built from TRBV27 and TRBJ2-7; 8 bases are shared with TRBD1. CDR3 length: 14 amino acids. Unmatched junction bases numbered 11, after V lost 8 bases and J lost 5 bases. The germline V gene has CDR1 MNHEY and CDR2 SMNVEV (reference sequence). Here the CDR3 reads CASLRTGSLNEQYF. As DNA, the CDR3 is TGTGCCAGCCTTCGGACAGGGTCGCTCAACGAGCAGTACTTC.

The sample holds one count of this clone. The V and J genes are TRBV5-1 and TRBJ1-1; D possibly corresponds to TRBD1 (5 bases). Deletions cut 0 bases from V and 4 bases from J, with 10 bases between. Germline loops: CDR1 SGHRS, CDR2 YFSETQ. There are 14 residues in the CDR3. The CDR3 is CASSLVRGGTEAFF. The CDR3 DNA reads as TGCGCCAGCAGCTTGGTTAGGGGAGGCACTGAAGCTTTCTTT.

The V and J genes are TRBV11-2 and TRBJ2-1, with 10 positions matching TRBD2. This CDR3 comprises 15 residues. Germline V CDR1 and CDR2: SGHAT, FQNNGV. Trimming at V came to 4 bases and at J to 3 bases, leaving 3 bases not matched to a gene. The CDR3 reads CASSSSSGSYNEQFF. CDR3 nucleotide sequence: TGTGCCAGCAGCTCTTCTAGCGGGAGCTACAATGAGCAGTTCTTC. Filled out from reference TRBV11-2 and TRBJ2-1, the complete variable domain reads EAGVAQSPRYKIIEKRQSVAFWCNPISGHATLYWYQQILGQGPKLLIQFQNNGVVDDSQLPKDRFSAERLKGVDSTLKIQPAKLEDSAVYLCASSSSSGSYNEQFFGPGTRLTVL.

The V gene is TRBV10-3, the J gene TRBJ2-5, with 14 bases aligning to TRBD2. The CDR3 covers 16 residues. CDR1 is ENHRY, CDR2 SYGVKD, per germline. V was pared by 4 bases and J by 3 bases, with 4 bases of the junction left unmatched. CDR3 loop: CAISGGLAGEEETQYF. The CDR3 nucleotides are TGTGCCATCAGTGGGGGACTAGCGGGAGAGGAAGAGACCCAGTACTTC.

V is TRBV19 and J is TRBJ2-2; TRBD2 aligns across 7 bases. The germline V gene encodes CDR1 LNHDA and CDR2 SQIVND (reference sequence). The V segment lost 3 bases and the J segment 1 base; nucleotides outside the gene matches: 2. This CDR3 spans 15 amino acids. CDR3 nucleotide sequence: TGTGCCAGTAGTATGAGCGGGATGAACACCGGGGAGCTGTTTTTT. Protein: CASSMSGMNTGELFF.

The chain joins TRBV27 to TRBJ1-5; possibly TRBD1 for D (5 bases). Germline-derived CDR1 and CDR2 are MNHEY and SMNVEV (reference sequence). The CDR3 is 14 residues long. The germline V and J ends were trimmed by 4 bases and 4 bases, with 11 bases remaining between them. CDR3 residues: CASSSPGLNQPQHF. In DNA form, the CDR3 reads TGTGCCAGCAGTTCCCCAGGGTTGAATCAGCCCCAGCATTTT.

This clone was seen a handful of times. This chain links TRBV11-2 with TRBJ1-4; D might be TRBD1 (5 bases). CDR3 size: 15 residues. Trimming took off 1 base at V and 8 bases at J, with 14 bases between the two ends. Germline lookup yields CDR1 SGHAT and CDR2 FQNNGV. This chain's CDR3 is CASSLGGKGNEKLFF. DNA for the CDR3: TGTGCCAGCAGCTTAGGGGGCAAGGGTAACGAAAAACTGTTTTTT.

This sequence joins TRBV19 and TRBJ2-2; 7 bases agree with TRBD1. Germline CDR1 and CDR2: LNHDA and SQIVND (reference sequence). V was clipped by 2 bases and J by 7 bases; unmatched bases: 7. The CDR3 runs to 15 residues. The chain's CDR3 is CASSIRDSLNGELFF. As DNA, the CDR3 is TGTGCCAGTAGTATAAGGGACAGCTTAAACGGGGAGCTGTTTTTT.

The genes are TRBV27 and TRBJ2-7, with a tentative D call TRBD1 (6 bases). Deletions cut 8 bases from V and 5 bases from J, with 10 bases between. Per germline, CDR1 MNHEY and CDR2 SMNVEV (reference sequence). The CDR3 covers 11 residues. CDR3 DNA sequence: TGTGCCAGCCGGACAGTCAACGAGCAGTACTTC. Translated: CASRTVNEQYF.

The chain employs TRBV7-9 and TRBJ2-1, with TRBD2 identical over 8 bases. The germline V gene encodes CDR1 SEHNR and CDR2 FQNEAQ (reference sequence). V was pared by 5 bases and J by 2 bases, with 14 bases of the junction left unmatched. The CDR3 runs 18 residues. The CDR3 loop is CASSDGAGTRGTYNEQFF. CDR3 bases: TGTGCCAGCAGCGACGGGGCCGGGACTAGGGGTACCTACAATGAGCAGTTCTTC.

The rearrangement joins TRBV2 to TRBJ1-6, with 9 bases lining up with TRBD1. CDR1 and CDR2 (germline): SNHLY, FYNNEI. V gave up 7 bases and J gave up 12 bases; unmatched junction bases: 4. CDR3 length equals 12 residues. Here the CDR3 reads CASIRDREPLHF. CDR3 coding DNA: TGTGCCAGCATACGGGACAGGGAACCCCTCCACTTT.

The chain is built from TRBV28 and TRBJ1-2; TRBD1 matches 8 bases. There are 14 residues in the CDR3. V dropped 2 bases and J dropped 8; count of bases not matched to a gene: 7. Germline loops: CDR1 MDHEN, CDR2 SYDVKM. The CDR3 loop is CASSLQTGGKGYTF. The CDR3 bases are TGTGCCAGCAGTTTACAAACAGGGGGTAAGGGCTACACCTTC.

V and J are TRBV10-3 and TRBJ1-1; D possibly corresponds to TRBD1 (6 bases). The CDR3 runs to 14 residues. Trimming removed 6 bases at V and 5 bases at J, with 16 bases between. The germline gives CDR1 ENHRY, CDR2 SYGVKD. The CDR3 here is CAISLNRDGTEAFF. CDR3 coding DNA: TGTGCCATCAGCCTGAACAGGGATGGTACTGAAGCTTTCTTT.

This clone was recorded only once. In DNA form, the CDR3 reads TGCGCCAGCAGCGCATCGGGGGGCGATGAGCAGTTCTTC. It is translated as CASSASGGDEQFF. The rearrangement links TRBV5-1 to TRBJ2-1, with D possibly TRBD2 on 7 matching bases. Per the germline V gene, CDR1 is SGHRS and CDR2 is YFSETQ. V was clipped by 4 bases and J by 8 bases, with 13 bases between them. The CDR3 length is 13 residues.

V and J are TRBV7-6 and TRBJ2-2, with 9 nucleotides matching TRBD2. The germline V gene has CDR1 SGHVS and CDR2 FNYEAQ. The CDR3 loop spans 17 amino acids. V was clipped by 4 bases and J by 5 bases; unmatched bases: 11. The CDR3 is CASSSGAGGPGTGELFF. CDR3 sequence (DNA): TGTGCCAGCAGCTCAGGGGCGGGAGGGCCTGGAACCGGGGAGCTGTTTTTT.

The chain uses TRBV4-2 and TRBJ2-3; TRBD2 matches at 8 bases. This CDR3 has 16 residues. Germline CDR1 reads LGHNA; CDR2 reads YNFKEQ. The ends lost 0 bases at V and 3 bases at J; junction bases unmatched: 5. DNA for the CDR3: TGTGCCAGCAGCCAAGAGTGGAGCGGGAGTACAGATACGCAGTATTTT. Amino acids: CASSQEWSGSTDTQYF.

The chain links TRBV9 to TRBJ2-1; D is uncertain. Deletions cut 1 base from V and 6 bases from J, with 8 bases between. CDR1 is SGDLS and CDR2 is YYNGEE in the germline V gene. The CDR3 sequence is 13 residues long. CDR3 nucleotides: TGTGCCAGCAGCGTACTTTCGGGCAATGAGCAGTTCTTC. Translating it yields CASSVLSGNEQFF.

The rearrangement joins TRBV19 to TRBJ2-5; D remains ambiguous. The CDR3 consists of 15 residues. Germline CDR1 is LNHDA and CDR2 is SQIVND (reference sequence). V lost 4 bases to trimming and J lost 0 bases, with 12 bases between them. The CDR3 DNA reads TGTGCCAGTAGTACGGTTTTCGGGTACCAAGAGACCCAGTACTTC. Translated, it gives CASSTVFGYQETQYF. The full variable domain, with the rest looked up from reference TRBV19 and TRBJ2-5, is DGGITQSPKYLFRKEGQNVTLSCEQNLNHDAMYWYRQDPGQGLRLIYYSQIVNDFQKGDIAEGYSVSREKKESFPLTVTSAQKNPTAFYLCASSTVFGYQETQYFGPGTRLLVL.

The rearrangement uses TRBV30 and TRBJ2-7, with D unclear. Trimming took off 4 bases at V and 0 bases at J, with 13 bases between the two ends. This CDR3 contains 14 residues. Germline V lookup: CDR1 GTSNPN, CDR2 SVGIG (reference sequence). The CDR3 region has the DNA TGTGCCTGGACCTCGCTCACATTCTCCTACGAGCAGTACTTC. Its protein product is CAWTSLTFSYEQYF.

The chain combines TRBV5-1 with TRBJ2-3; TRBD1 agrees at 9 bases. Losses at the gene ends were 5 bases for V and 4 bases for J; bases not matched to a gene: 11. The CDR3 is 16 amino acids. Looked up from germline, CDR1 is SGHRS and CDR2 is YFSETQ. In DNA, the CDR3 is TGCGCCAGCAGTCCAAATTCCGGGACAGGGTCAGATACGCAGTATTTT. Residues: CASSPNSGTGSDTQYF.

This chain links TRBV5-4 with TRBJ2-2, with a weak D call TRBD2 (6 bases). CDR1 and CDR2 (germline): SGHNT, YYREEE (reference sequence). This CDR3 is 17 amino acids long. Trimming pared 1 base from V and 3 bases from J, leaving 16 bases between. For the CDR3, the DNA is TGTGCCAGCAGCTTGACTCTCGGACTACCAGACACCGGGGAGCTGTTTTTT. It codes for CASSLTLGLPDTGELFF.